Below are 15 T cell receptor beta chains sequenced from a single sample in a study of T cell responses to AZD1222 COVID-19 vaccine. The table came from immunoSEQ multiplex PCR; TCRdb's copy has only in-frame clones and leaves some out. Of about 73,000 clones listed, 89% are singletons. The material sequenced was peripheral blood, taken 28 days after the second AZD1222 dose. The receptor set was obtained from an adult who received the AZD1222 COVID-19 vaccine.

In the case of this clone: Other nucleotide sequences in the sample specify the same CDR3. This chain connects TRBV28 to TRBJ1-3; TRBD1 matches at 7 bases. The CDR3 has 16 residues. Germline V CDR1 and CDR2: MDHEN, SYDVKM. V gave up 5 bases and J gave up 0 bases; unmatched junction bases: 7. The DNA of the CDR3 is TGTGCCAGCAGTCTCCCAACAGGGGTCTCTGGAAACACCATATATTTT. It is translated as CASSLPTGVSGNTIYF.

This chain joins TRBV11-1 and TRBJ2-1; 7 bases fit TRBD2. CDR1 and CDR2 (germline): SGHAT, FQDESV (reference sequence). J was trimmed by 4 bases and V by 5 bases; bases with no gene match: 8. The CDR3 is made up of 15 amino acids. This CDR3 is CASSPRDYLYNEQFF. Here the CDR3 DNA reads TGTGCCAGCAGCCCACGGGACTACCTTTACAATGAGCAGTTCTTC.

The chain is built from TRBV11-1 and TRBJ2-5; D call uncertain. This CDR3 has 13 residues. The germline CDR1 and CDR2 sequences are SGHAT and FQDESV (reference sequence). Trimming removed 0 bases at V and 5 bases at J, with 7 bases between. CDR3 bases: TGTGCCAGCAGCTTAGCGCGGCGTGAGACCCAGTACTTC. Protein: CASSLARRETQYF.

The chain couples TRBV4-2 to TRBJ1-2; D not resolved. Germline loops: CDR1 LGHNA, CDR2 YNFKEQ. The ends were cut back, 0 bases at V and 7 bases at J, with 15 bases in the middle. The CDR3 totals 15 residues. The CDR3 here is CASSQDLLGTGGYTF. DNA for the CDR3: TGTGCCAGCAGCCAAGATCTTCTGGGCACGGGTGGCTACACCTTC.

In DNA, the CDR3 is TGTGCCAGCTCACCAAATACGGGACAGCTCTATGGCTACACCTTC. Protein product: CASSPNTGQLYGYTF. The chain carries TRBV18 and TRBJ1-2, with 7 bases aligning to TRBD1. V trimming: 2 bases; J trimming: 4 bases; junction bases outside the gene matches: 7. Germline CDR1 KGHSH, CDR2 LQKENI. The CDR3 runs 15 residues.

The chain employs TRBV5-8 and TRBJ2-7; D might be TRBD1 or TRBD2, each matching 5 bases. The CDR3 runs 14 residues. Trimming took off 0 bases at V and 1 base at J, with 8 bases between the two ends. The germline V gene has CDR1 SGHTS and CDR2 YDEGEE. This chain's CDR3 is CASSLERGSYEQYV. The CDR3, as DNA: TGTGCCAGCAGCTTGGAGAGGGGATCCTACGAGCAGTACGTC.

The chain has TRBV24-1 and TRBJ2-6; D might be TRBD1 (5 bases). The V gene's germline CDR1 is KGHDR and CDR2 SFDVKD. The CDR3 consists of 16 residues. V gave up 2 bases and J gave up 1 base, with 8 bases separating them. The CDR3 loop reads CATSDSPGSGANVLTF. Here the CDR3 DNA reads TGTGCCACCAGTGATTCTCCAGGGTCTGGGGCCAACGTCCTGACTTTC.

The rearrangement uses TRBV24-1 and TRBJ2-4; D possibly matches TRBD1 or TRBD2 (5 bases each). Germline values: CDR1 KGHDR, CDR2 SFDVKD. The CDR3 has 14 residues. V was cut by 2 bases and J by 8 bases, with 12 bases left in between. The DNA for the CDR3 is TGTGCCACCAGTGATTCCGGGACGAGGGACATTCAGTACTTC. Translating gives CATSDSGTRDIQYF.

V gene TRBV7-2 combines with J gene TRBJ2-2; D might be TRBD1 (6 bases). Per the germline V gene, CDR1 is SGHTA and CDR2 is FQGNSA. The CDR3 runs 14 residues. The V end was cut by 5 bases, the J end by 8 bases, with 15 bases between. This CDR3 reads CASSRTGFRGELFF. The CDR3 DNA is TGTGCCAGCAGCCGCACAGGGTTCCGGGGGGAGCTGTTTTTT.

In DNA, the CDR3 is TGCGCCAGCAGCTCAAGCGGTACAGGGGGCGAAGAGACCCAGTACTTC. Amino acids: CASSSSGTGGEETQYF. This rearrangement joins TRBV5-1 to TRBJ2-5; 9 positions match TRBD1. J gave up 3 bases and V 3 bases, and 9 bases lay outside the gene matches. CDR1 and CDR2 (germline): SGHRS, YFSETQ. The CDR3 is 16 residues long.

The rearrangement uses TRBV18 and TRBJ2-3; possibly TRBD1 or TRBD2 for D (5 bases each). Germline V lookup: CDR1 KGHSH, CDR2 LQKENI. Trimming took off 4 bases at V and 2 bases at J, with 10 bases between the two ends. The CDR3 consists of 14 residues. The CDR3 sequence is CASSLGVSTDTQYF. For the CDR3, the DNA is TGTGCCAGCTCACTGGGGGTCTCCACAGATACGCAGTATTTT.

J is TRBJ1-2 and V is TRBV30; D not certain. Germline V gene sequence: CDR1 GTSNPN, CDR2 SVGIG (reference sequence). The CDR3 is 14 amino acids. Trimming removed 0 bases from V and 6 bases from J, with 14 bases in between. The CDR3 loop reads CAWSVPLRKHGYTF. For the CDR3, the DNA is TGTGCCTGGAGTGTTCCCCTCAGGAAACATGGCTACACCTTC.

The chain combines TRBV19 with TRBJ1-5, with D unresolved. Trimming cost V 5 bases and J 9 bases, with 11 bases left between them. The CDR3 extends over 12 amino acids. Germline assignment: CDR1 LNHDA and CDR2 SQIVND (reference sequence). The chain's CDR3 is CASSLYPGPQHF. The CDR3, as DNA: TGTGCCAGTAGTCTTTACCCCGGGCCCCAGCATTTT.

The rearrangement links TRBV3-1 (or the pseudogene TRBV3-2) to TRBJ1-6, with D maybe TRBD1 (5 bases). Trimming took 0 bases from V and 4 from J, leaving 13 bases between them. This CDR3 spans 17 amino acids. Germline lookup yields CDR1 LGHDT and CDR2 YNNKEL (reference sequence). CDR3 in DNA: TGTGCCAGCAGCCAAGATCCAACGGGGCCTTATAATTCACCCCTCCACTTT. Translating it yields CASSQDPTGPYNSPLHF.

The rearrangement links TRBV9 to TRBJ1-1; D possibly corresponds to TRBD1 (5 bases). The CDR3 runs 13 residues. Per germline, CDR1 SGDLS and CDR2 YYNGEE. Trimming removed 4 bases from V and 6 bases from J, with 13 bases in between. The CDR3 loop reads CASSTRQKSEAFF. In DNA, the CDR3 is TGTGCCAGCAGCACCCGACAGAAATCTGAAGCTTTCTTT. The variable domain in full, completed from reference TRBV9 and TRBJ1-1, reads DSGVTQTPKHLITATGQRVTLRCSPRSGDLSVYWYQQSLDQGLQFLIQYYNGEERAKGNILERFSAQQFPDLHSELNLSSLELGDSALYFCASSTRQKSEAFFGQGTRLTVV.